This T cell receptor beta chain comes out of a study of STAT5B mutations in CD4+ large granular lymphocyte leukemia. Points from the study as a whole: Without HLA matching, higher CD4+ than CD8+ T-LGLL clonality could reflect small sample size. Roughly 27% of private leukemic clonotypes occurred rarely in other patients' non-leukemic repertoires.

Germline lookup yields CDR1 MNHEY and CDR2 SVGAGI. CDR3 size: 16 residues. The ends were cut back, 0 bases at V and 2 bases at J, with 10 bases in the middle. A word on this clone: What it binds is unknown.

Data came from immunoSEQ multiplex PCR; TCRdb stores just in-frame clones and leaves some out. This table holds about 21,000 clones, roughly 80% found once. The sample was CD4+ T cells from blood buffy coats. The receptor comes from a human donor in good health. The chain links TRBV6-5 to TRBJ1-4, with TRBD1 as a possible D gene (6 bases). The DNA for the CDR3 is TGTGCCAGCAGTTACTCACCGGGGGGCACTAATGAAAAACTGTTTTTT. Its protein product is CASSYSPGGTNEKLFF.